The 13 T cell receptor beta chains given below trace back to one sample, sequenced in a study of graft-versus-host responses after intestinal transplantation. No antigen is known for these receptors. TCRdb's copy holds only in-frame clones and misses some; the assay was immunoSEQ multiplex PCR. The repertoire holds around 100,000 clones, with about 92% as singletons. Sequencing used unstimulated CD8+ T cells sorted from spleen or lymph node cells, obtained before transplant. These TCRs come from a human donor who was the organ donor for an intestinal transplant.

CDR3 nucleotide sequence: TGTGCCAGTAGCCCCGGGGGAGGCGAGCAGTACTTC. Residues: CASSPGGGEQYF. J is TRBJ2-5 and V is TRBV19; TRBD2 might be the D (6 bases). The DNA end is more similar to TRBJ2-7, so the J call may be wrong. Germline V gives CDR1 LNHDA, CDR2 SQIVND (reference sequence). The CDR3 spans 12 residues.

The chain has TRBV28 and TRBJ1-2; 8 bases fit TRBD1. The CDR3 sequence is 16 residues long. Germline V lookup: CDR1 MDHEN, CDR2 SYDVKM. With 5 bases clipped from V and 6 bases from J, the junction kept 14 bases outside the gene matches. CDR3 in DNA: TGTGCCAGCAGTCCAGGACAGGGACTATACGTTCATGGCTACACCTTC. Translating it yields CASSPGQGLYVHGYTF.

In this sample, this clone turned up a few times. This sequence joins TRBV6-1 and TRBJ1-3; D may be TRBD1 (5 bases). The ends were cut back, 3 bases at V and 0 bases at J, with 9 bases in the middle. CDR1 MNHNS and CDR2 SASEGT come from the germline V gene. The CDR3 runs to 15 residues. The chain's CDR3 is CASSELGDSGNTIYF. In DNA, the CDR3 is TGTGCCAGCAGTGAGTTGGGGGACTCTGGAAACACCATATATTTT.

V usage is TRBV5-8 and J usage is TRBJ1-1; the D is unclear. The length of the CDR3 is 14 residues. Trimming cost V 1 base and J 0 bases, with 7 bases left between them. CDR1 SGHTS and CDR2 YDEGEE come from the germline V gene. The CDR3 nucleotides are TGTGCCAGCAGCTTGTACGGGGTGAACACTGAAGCTTTCTTT. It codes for CASSLYGVNTEAFF.

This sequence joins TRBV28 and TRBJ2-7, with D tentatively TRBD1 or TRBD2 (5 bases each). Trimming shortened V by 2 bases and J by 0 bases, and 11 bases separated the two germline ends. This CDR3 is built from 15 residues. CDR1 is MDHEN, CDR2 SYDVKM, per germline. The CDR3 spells CASSLPGPTSYEQYF. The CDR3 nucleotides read TGTGCCAGCAGTTTACCGGGACCGACCTCCTACGAGCAGTACTTC.

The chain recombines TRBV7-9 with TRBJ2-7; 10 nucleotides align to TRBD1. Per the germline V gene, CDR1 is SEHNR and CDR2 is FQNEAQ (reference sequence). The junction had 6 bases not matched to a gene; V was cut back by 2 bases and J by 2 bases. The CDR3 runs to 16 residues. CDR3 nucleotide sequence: TGTGCCAGCAGCTTATCCTCCGGGACAGGGGCCTACGAGCAGTACTTC. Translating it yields CASSLSSGTGAYEQYF.

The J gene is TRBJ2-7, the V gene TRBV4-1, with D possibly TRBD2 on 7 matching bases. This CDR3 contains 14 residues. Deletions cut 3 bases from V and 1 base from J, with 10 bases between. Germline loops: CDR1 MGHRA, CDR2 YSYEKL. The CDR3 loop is CASSQGGQSYEQYF. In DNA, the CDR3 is TGCGCCAGCAGCCAGGGGGGGCAATCCTACGAGCAGTACTTC.

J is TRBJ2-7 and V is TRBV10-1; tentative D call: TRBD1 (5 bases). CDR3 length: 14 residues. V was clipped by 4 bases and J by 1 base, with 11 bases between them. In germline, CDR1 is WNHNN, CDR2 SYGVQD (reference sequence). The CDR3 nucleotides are TGCGCCAGCAGTGGGACACCAGAGTCCTACGAGCAGTACTTC. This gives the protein CASSGTPESYEQYF.

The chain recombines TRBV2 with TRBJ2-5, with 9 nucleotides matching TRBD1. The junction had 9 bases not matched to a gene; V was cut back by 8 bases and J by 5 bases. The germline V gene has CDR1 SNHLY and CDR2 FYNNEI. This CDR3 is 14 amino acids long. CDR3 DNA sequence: TGTGCCAGCTTGGGACAGGGTAATTTGGAGACCCAGTACTTC. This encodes CASLGQGNLETQYF. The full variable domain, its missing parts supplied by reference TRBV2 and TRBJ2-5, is EPEVTQTPSHQVTQMGQEVILRCVPISNHLYFYWYRQILGQKVEFLVSFYNNEISEKSEIFDDQFSVERPDGSNFTLKIRSTKLEDSAMYFCASLGQGNLETQYFGPGTRLLVL.

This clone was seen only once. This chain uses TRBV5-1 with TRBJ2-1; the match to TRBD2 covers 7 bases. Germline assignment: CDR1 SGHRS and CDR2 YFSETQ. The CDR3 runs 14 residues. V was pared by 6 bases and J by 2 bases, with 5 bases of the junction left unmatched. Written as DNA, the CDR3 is TGCGCCAGCACGCCGCGGGAGCCCTACAATGAGCAGTTCTTC. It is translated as CASTPREPYNEQFF.

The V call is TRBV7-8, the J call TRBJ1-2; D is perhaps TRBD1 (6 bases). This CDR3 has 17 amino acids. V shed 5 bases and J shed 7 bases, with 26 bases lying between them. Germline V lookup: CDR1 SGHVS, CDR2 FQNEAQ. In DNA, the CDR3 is TGTGCCAGCAGCAGAGACCCCCCGGGACAAGATGCTCGTGGCTACACCTTC. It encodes CASSRDPPGQDARGYTF.

The CDR3, as DNA: TGTGCCAGCATCGAGACTAGCGGGAGGCACACCGGGGAGCTGTTTTTT. Protein: CASIETSGRHTGELFF. The chain uses TRBV28 and TRBJ2-2; 13 bases map to TRBD2. The J segment lost 3 bases and the V segment lost 7 bases, leaving 5 bases of the junction unmatched. CDR3 length equals 16 residues. Germline values: CDR1 MDHEN, CDR2 SYDVKM.

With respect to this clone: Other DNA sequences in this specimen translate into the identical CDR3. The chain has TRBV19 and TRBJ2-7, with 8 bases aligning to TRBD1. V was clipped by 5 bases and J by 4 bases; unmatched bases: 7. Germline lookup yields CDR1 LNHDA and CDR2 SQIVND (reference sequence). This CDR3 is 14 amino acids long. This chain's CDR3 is CASSAGTGFYEQYF. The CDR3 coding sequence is TGTGCCAGTAGTGCCGGGACAGGTTTTTACGAGCAGTACTTC. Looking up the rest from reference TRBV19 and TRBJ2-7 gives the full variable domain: DGGITQSPKYLFRKEGQNVTLSCEQNLNHDAMYWYRQDPGQGLRLIYYSQIVNDFQKGDIAEGYSVSREKKESFPLTVTSAQKNPTAFYLCASSAGTGFYEQYFGPGTRLTVT.